A selection of T cell receptor beta chains follows, all from one sample in a study of blood T cell repertoires in COVID-19. Profiling relied on immunoSEQ multiplex PCR, and the TCRdb table lists in-frame clones only, not all of them. Of about 210,000 clones in the sample, roughly 85% were seen once. Sequenced sample: PBMCs or T cells enriched from blood (not recorded which). The receptors come from a woman aged 40 to 55 with acute COVID-19. CDR3s include the opening cysteine and the closing phenylalanine or tryptophan. The D gene is left open where the match is weak. Rows give clone size only sometimes, using once, few, many, or a class for an expanded clone.

v_call	d_call	clone_size	j_call	cdr3_aa	cdr3_nt
TRBV5-1	TRBD1	NA	TRBJ2-7	CASSFLQGTYEQYF	TGCGCCAGCAGCTTCCTACAGGGGACCTACGAGCAGTACTTC
TRBV2	TRBD1	NA	TRBJ1-1	CASRFPGTGNPEKAEAFF	TGTGCCAGCCGCTTCCCCGGGACAGGGAACCCAGAAAAGGCTGAAGCTTTCTTT
TRBV18	TRBD1	NA	TRBJ1-2	CASSPGGQANYGYTF	TGTGCCAGCTCACCGGGGGGACAGGCTAACTATGGCTACACCTTC
TRBV5-1	NA	NA	TRBJ2-1	CASRWDSGWEQFF	TGCGCCAGCAGGTGGGACTCCGGGTGGGAGCAGTTCTTC
TRBV7-8	TRBD1	once	TRBJ1-5	CASSLRQGFIQPQHF	TGTGCCAGCAGCTTAAGACAGGGTTTTATTCAGCCCCAGCATTTT
TRBV6-1	NA	NA	TRBJ2-1	CASSEAGAYNEQFF	TGTGCCAGCAGTGAAGCGGGAGCCTACAATGAGCAGTTCTTC
TRBV28	TRBD2	NA	TRBJ2-1	CASSFRDYSLNEQFF	TGTGCCAGCAGTTTCCGGGACTACTCCCTCAATGAGCAGTTCTTC
TRBV4-2	NA	NA	TRBJ2-3	CASSETGNQDTQYF	TGTGCCAGCAGCGAAACCGGGAACCAAGATACGCAGTATTTT
TRBV7-9	TRBD1	NA	TRBJ1-1	CASSRGQEAFF	TGTGCCAGCAGCAGGGGACAGGAGGCTTTCTTT
TRBV24-1	TRBD1	NA	TRBJ1-5	CATSDPGTGHQPQHF	TGTGCCACCAGTGATCCCGGGACAGGGCATCAGCCCCAGCATTTT
TRBV10-2	TRBD2	NA	TRBJ2-1	CASTGTSRYNEQFF	TGCGCCAGCACCGGGACTAGTAGGTACAATGAGCAGTTCTTC
TRBV19	TRBD1	NA	TRBJ2-2	CASSVDRGGGELFF	TGTGCCAGTAGTGTCGACAGGGGAGGAGGGGAGCTGTTTTTT
TRBV7-6	TRBD2	NA	TRBJ2-1	CASSSTGTSGNEQFF	TGTGCCAGCAGCTCCACCGGGACTAGCGGCAATGAGCAGTTCTTC
TRBV6-4	TRBD1	NA	TRBJ2-7	CAIRDRGYEQYF	TGTGCCATCCGGGACAGAGGGTACGAGCAGTACTTC
TRBV20-1	NA	NA	TRBJ2-1	CSASSYRLQFF	TGCAGTGCTAGTTCCTACCGATTACAGTTCTTC
TRBV3-1/TRBV3-2	TRBD2	NA	TRBJ2-5	CASSLRLAGGLTVETQYF	TGTGCCAGCAGCTTACGACTAGCGGGAGGGCTAACCGTAGAGACCCAGTACTTC
TRBV2	NA	NA	TRBJ1-5	CASSGQGGNQPQHF	TGTGCCAGCAGTGGACAAGGAGGAAATCAGCCCCAGCATTTT
TRBV5-4	NA	NA	TRBJ2-2	CASSSPDGGLINTGELFF	TGTGCCAGCAGCTCCCCAGATGGAGGACTGATTAACACCGGGGAGCTGTTTTTT
TRBV7-9	NA	NA	TRBJ1-4	CASSLASVRNEKLFF	TGTGCCAGCAGCTTAGCGTCAGTGAGGAATGAAAAACTGTTTTTT
TRBV5-6	NA	NA	TRBJ2-7	CASSLASVPYEQYF	TGTGCCAGCAGCTTGGCCAGCGTTCCCTACGAGCAGTACTTC
TRBV20-1	TRBD1	NA	TRBJ2-7	CSASGTGGSYEQYF	TGCAGTGCTAGTGGGACAGGGGGCTCCTACGAGCAGTACTTC
TRBV28	NA	NA	TRBJ1-2	CASGLRGYTF	TGTGCTTCGGGGTTGCGGGGCTACACCTTC
TRBV5-4	NA	few	TRBJ2-7	CASSLGGSPYEQYF	TGTGCCAGCAGCTTGGGTGGGAGCCCCTACGAGCAGTACTTC
TRBV3-1/TRBV3-2	NA	NA	TRBJ2-5	CASSQEGGGMGGETQYF	TGTGCCAGCAGCCAAGAGGGCGGAGGAATGGGAGGCGAGACCCAGTACTTC
TRBV6-1	TRBD2	few	TRBJ2-1	CASSVPKAGGSYNEQFF	TGTGCCAGCAGTGTTCCCAAAGCGGGAGGTTCGTACAATGAGCAGTTCTTC